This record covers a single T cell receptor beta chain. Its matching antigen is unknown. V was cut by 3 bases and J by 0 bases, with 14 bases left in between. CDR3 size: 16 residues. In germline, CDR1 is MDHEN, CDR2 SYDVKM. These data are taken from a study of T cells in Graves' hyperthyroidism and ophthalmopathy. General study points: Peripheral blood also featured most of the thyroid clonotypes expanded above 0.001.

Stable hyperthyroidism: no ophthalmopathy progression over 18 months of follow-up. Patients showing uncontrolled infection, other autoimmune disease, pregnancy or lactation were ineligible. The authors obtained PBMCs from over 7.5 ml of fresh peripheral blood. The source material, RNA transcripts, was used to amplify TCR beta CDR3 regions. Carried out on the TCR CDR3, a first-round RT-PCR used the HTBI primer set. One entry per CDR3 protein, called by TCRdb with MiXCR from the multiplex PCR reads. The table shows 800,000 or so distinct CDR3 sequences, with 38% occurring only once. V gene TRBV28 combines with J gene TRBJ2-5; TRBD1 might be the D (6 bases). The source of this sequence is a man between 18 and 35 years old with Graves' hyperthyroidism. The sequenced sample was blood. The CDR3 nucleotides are TGTGCCAGCAGTTTGACCGGGACACCGTACCAAGAGACCCAGTACTTC. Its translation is CASSLTGTPYQETQYF.